This TCR beta chain appears in the sequencing data of a study of persistence of HIV-infected CD4 T cells. The CDR3 runs 15 residues. Per germline, CDR1 MNHNS and CDR2 SASEGT. Study outcomes and limitations: TCRbeta richness was lower in CMV- and Gag-responding cells than in anti-CD3/anti-CD28-responding cells.

The stimulus was lysate of CMV-infected fibroblasts, 8.5 to 10 ug/mL. Responding CD4+ T cells were sorted by upregulation of both CD40 ligand and CD69. A roughly 20-hour stimulation of CD8-depleted PBMCs used anti-CD28/CD49d costimulation, CD40-blocking antibody and enfuvirtide. This was the immunoSEQ version 4 assay in survey mode. Libraries were prepared by immunoSEQ multiplex PCR; TCRdb keeps only in-frame clonotypes and omits some of them. The sample has 7,500 to 8,500 clones, roughly two thirds seen once. Only a few counts were recorded for this clone. What it binds is not known. An end of the junction does not agree with germline; a read error may underlie this.

The chain recombines TRBV6-1 with TRBJ1-2; D not certain. This specimen consisted of CD4+ T cells sorted from PBMCs after 18-hour stimulation, obtained from a patient who received antiretroviral therapy. The TCR comes from an adult man with HIV who was CMV-seropositive. CDR3 bases: TGTGCCAGCATTGAAGTTGAGGCAACTCACCCTGGCTACACCTTC. Its protein product is CASIEVEATHPGYTF.